The 4 T cell receptor beta chains listed next were all sequenced from one sample in a study of cytomegalovirus exposure and HLA in healthy donors. The study ran its PCR with 60 Vbeta and 13 Jbeta primers. Assay: immunoSEQ multiplex PCR; the TCRdb copy retains only in-frame clones and omits some. This sample yields 100,000 or so clones, of which nearly 80% are seen a single time; around 4.6% belongs to the top ten. Material: PBMCs. These receptor sequences come from a woman aged 35 to 49 in good health and CMV-seropositive.

This clone was recorded a few times. V and J are TRBV5-6 and TRBJ1-4, with unresolved D. V lost 1 base and J 4 bases, leaving 14 bases between the germline ends. Germline CDR1 SGHDT, CDR2 YYEEEE. CDR3 length equals 16 residues. As DNA, the CDR3 is TGTGCCAGCAGCTTGTTCGGGGTGCGGCTTAATGAAAAACTGTTTTTT. It codes for CASSLFGVRLNEKLFF.

The V and J genes are TRBV29-1 and TRBJ2-5; 13 bases map to TRBD2. Trimming cost V 6 bases and J 5 bases; bases outside gene matches: 12. This CDR3 region has 16 residues. CDR1 and CDR2 from the germline V gene are SQVTM and ANQGSEA. The CDR3 reads CSVDTSGRAVGETQYF. CDR3 coding DNA: TGCAGCGTGGATACTAGCGGGAGGGCCGTGGGGGAGACCCAGTACTTC.

In this sample, this clone turned up a few times. The rearrangement joins TRBV6-1 to TRBJ1-2, with 11 bases matching TRBD1. The CDR3 consists of 17 residues. Germline CDR1 is MNHNS and CDR2 is SASEGT. V gave up 4 bases and J gave up 0 bases; unmatched junction bases: 7. DNA of the CDR3: TGTGCCAGCAGTGCCGTGGACAGGGGGCATACTAACTATGGCTACACCTTC. This codes for CASSAVDRGHTNYGYTF.

The J gene is TRBJ2-7, the V gene TRBV6-5; D ambiguous. Looked up from germline, CDR1 is MNHEY and CDR2 is SVGAGI. The ends were cut back, 2 bases at V and 0 bases at J, with 8 bases in the middle. The CDR3 length is 14 residues. The chain's CDR3 is CASSYNTASYEQYF. In DNA, the CDR3 is TGTGCCAGCAGTTACAATACAGCCTCCTACGAGCAGTACTTC.